The sequence of this TCR beta chain was determined in a study of shared clonotypes between healthy human individuals. Those who donated were healthy HIV-negative adults, with no recent acute infections or vaccinations reported. Into CD45RA+ naive and CD45RA-negative memory subsets, the CD4+ cells were split. As to this clone: Its target is not known.

Overall study results and limits: Estimated richness values were generally larger in naive subsets than in memory subsets. Among non-shared clonotypes, generation probabilities were lower than among those shared by all four donors.

Using immunoSEQ multiplex PCR, the repertoire was profiled, and TCRdb retains in-frame clones only, with some absent. The table lists approximately 640,000 clones, 55% to 75% of them singletons, with 1.8% in the top ten. The sample comprised memory CD4+ T cells sorted from blood. Stated subset: CD45RA-negative fraction. This clonotype was sampled from a woman aged 25 to 39 in good health.

For the CDR3, the DNA is TGTGCCAGCAGCAGACTAGCGAACTCCTACAATGAGCAGTTCTTC. This codes for CASSRLANSYNEQFF. The V call is TRBV6-5, the J call TRBJ2-1; 8 nucleotides line up with TRBD2. Unmatched junction bases numbered 4, after V lost 6 bases and J lost 0 bases. This CDR3 region has 15 residues. Germline-derived CDR1 and CDR2 are MNHEY and SVGAGI.